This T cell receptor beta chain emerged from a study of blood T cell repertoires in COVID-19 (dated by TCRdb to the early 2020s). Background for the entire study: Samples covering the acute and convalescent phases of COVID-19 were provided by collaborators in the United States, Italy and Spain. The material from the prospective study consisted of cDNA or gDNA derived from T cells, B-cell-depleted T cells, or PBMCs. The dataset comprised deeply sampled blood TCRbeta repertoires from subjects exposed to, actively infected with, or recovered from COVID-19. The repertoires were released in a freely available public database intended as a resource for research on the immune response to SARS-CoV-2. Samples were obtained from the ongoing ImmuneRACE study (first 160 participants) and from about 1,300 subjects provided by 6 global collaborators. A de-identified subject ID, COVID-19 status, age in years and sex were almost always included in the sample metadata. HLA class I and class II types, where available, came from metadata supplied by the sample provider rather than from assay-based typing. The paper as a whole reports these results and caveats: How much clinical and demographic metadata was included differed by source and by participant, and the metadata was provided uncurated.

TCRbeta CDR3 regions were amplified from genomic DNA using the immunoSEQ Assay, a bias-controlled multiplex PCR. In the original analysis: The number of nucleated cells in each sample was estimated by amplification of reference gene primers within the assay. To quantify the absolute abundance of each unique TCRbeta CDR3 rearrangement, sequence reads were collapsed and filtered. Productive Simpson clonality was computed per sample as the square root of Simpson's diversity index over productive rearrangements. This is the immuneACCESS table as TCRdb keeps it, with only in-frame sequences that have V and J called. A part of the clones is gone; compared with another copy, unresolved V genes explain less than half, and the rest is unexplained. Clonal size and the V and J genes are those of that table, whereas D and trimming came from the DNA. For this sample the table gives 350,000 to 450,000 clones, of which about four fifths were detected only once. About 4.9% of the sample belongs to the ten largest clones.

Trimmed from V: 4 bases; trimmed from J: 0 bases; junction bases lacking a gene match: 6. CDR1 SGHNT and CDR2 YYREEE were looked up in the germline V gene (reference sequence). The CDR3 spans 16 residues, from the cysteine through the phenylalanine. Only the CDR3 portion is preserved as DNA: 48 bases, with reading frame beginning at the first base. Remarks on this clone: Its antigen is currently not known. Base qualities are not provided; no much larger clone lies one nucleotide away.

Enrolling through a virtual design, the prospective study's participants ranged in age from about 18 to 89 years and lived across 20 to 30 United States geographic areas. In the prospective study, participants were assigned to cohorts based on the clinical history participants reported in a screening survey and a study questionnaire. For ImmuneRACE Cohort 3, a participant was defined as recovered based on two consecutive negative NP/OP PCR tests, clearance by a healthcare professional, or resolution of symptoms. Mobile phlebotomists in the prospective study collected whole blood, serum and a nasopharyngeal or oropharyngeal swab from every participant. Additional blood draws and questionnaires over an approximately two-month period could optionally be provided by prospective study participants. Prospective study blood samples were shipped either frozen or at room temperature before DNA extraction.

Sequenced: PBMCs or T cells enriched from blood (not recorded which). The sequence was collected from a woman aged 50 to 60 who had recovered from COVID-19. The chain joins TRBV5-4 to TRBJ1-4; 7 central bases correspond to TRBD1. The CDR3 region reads CASSAAQGTTNEKLFF. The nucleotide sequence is TGTGCCAGCAGCGCGGCACAGGGGACAACTAATGAAAAACTGTTTTTT.